These 27 T cell receptor beta chains originate from one sample sequenced in a study of blood T cell repertoires in COVID-19. Libraries were prepared by immunoSEQ multiplex PCR; TCRdb keeps only in-frame clonotypes and omits some of them. Of fewer than 250,000 clones in the sample, about 91% were seen once. What was sequenced was peripheral blood. These receptors were obtained from a man aged 25-45 years with acute or convalescent COVID-19.

This CDR3 is CASSQLGTSGNIQYF. The DNA for the CDR3 is TGTGCCAGCAGCCAATTGGGGACTAGCGGAAACATTCAGTACTTC. The chain employs TRBV3-1 (or the pseudogene TRBV3-2) and TRBJ2-4; 11 positions match TRBD2. Looked up from germline, CDR1 is LGHDT and CDR2 is YNNKEL (reference sequence). The CDR3 consists of 15 residues. The V and J ends lost 2 bases and 6 bases, in that order; junction bases with no gene match: 3.

Points on this clone: The same CDR3 can be traced to other DNA sequences in this sample. The gene calls are TRBV7-9 and TRBJ2-6; D unresolved. Looked up from germline, CDR1 is SEHNR and CDR2 is FQNEAQ (reference sequence). The CDR3 covers 15 residues. V gave up 3 bases and J gave up 1 base, with 7 bases separating them. This chain's CDR3 is CASSLSESGANVLTF. For the CDR3, the DNA is TGTGCCAGCAGCTTGTCAGAATCTGGGGCCAACGTCCTGACTTTC.

This chain links TRBV5-4 with TRBJ2-5, with TRBD2 identical over 9 bases. The CDR3 totals 15 residues. In germline, CDR1 is SGHNT, CDR2 YYREEE (reference sequence). V was clipped by 0 bases and J by 1 base; unmatched bases: 1. CDR3 sequence reads: CASSLERGAQETQYF. The CDR3 DNA reads TGTGCCAGCAGCTTGGAGCGGGGGGCCCAAGAGACCCAGTACTTC.

This chain joins TRBV28 and TRBJ2-5, with D possibly being TRBD1 (5 bases). Germline V gene lookup returns CDR1 MDHEN and CDR2 SYDVKM. The CDR3 spans 17 residues. Between the trimmed V and J ends, which lost 4 bases and 5 bases, there was a span of 23 bases. The CDR3 sequence: CASSSKDRLPWGETQYF. CDR3 coding DNA: TGTGCCAGCAGTTCGAAGGATAGGTTACCCTGGGGCGAGACCCAGTACTTC.

On this clone: The junction departs from the called germline gene at one end, perhaps through a read error. V and J are TRBV7-7 and TRBJ2-3; D gene uncertain. The germline CDR1 and CDR2 sequences are SSHAT and FNYEAQ (reference sequence). This CDR3 contains 14 residues. The CDR3 sequence is CASSLDRSRDTQYF. In nucleotides, the CDR3 is TGTGCTAGCAGCTTAGATAGGAGTCGGGATACGCAGTATTTT.

V and J are TRBV4-2 and TRBJ2-1; 14 bases match TRBD2. The CDR3 consists of 16 residues. Germline V lookup: CDR1 LGHNA, CDR2 YNFKEQ. Trimming took 4 bases from V and 4 from J; bases not matched to a gene: 3. The CDR3 here is CASSRGLAGDYNEQFF. The CDR3 nucleotides read TGTGCCAGCAGCCGGGGACTAGCGGGGGATTACAATGAGCAGTTCTTC.

This clone was found once. The gene calls are TRBV7-3 and TRBJ2-1, with D perhaps matching TRBD1 (5 bases). Germline-derived CDR1 and CDR2 are SGHTA and FQGTGA. V lost 0 bases to trimming and J lost 10 bases, with 10 bases between them. The CDR3 has 13 residues. CDR3 coding DNA: TGTGCCAGCAGCTTAACGTTTAGGACAGAGCAGTTCTTC. It is translated as CASSLTFRTEQFF.

The chain has TRBV12-5 and TRBJ2-7; the match to TRBD2 covers 7 bases. Germline trimming cut 6 bases from V and 3 bases from J; bases unmatched to any gene: 20. The germline V gene encodes CDR1 LGHNT and CDR2 FRNRAP. The CDR3 has 18 residues. CDR3 region: CASGPLPPFAGEDYEQYF. In DNA form, the CDR3 reads TGTGCTAGTGGCCCCCTTCCCCCATTCGCGGGAGAGGACTACGAGCAGTACTTC.

The V gene is TRBV6-6, the J gene TRBJ2-1; 10 bases line up with TRBD1. Germline CDR1 is MNHNY and CDR2 is SVGAGI (reference sequence). The CDR3 runs to 14 residues. The J segment lost 3 bases and the V segment lost 11 bases, leaving 7 bases of the junction unmatched. CDR3: CAASGTGDYNEQFF. CDR3 nucleotide sequence: TGTGCCGCATCCGGGACAGGGGACTACAATGAGCAGTTCTTC.

There are a few counts of this clone. This chain links TRBV30 with TRBJ1-6, with D perhaps matching TRBD1 (6 bases). The CDR3 extends over 14 amino acids. The germline V and J ends were trimmed by 2 bases and 7 bases, with 12 bases remaining between them. The V gene's germline CDR1 is GTSNPN and CDR2 SVGIG (reference sequence). In DNA, the CDR3 is TGTGCCTGGAGTCCACAGGGTAGGAATTCACCCCTCCACTTT. Translation gives CAWSPQGRNSPLHF.

The count of this clone is one. CDR3 sequence reads: CSARTLTEAFF. The CDR3 DNA follows: TGCAGTGCTAGAACATTAACTGAAGCTTTCTTT. The genes are TRBV20-1 and TRBJ1-1; no firm D call. The CDR3 totals 11 residues. Trimming took off 2 bases at V and 5 bases at J, with 6 bases between the two ends. CDR1 DFQATT and CDR2 SNEGSKA come from the germline V gene (reference sequence).

In this sample, this clone turned up a few times. The rearrangement links TRBV5-3 to TRBJ1-6; D is possibly TRBD1 (5 bases). TRBV5-3 is noted as an ORF with a role that remains uncertain. CDR3 size: 22 residues. The V end was cut by 1 base, the J end by 8 bases, with 34 bases between. The CDR3 loop is CARSLLGRAHSMTPQIYSPLHF. CDR3 nucleotides: TGTGCCAGAAGCTTGTTAGGCAGGGCGCATTCAATGACCCCTCAGATATATTCACCCCTCCACTTT.

This chain links TRBV19 with TRBJ1-2; 7 bases agree with TRBD1. Germline V CDR1 and CDR2: LNHDA, SQIVND (reference sequence). V lost 7 bases and J lost 8; bases outside the gene matches: 13. The CDR3 length is 14 residues. The CDR3 region is CASTPPDRARGYTF. The CDR3 DNA reads as TGTGCCAGTACCCCTCCCGACAGGGCTCGGGGCTACACCTTC.

The CDR3 here is CSVGIAGAGETQYF. The CDR3 bases are TGCAGCGTGGGGATAGCGGGGGCGGGAGAGACCCAGTACTTC. The rearrangement joins TRBV29-1 to TRBJ2-5; the match to TRBD2 covers 9 bases. Germline values: CDR1 SQVTM, CDR2 ANQGSEA. Trimming took 6 bases from V and 4 from J; bases not matched to a gene: 9. The CDR3 covers 14 residues.

The chain links TRBV18 to TRBJ1-6, with D uncertain. Germline CDR1 is KGHSH and CDR2 is LQKENI. V was trimmed by 5 bases and J by 5 bases, leaving 13 bases between them. The CDR3 is 15 amino acids. CDR3 in DNA: TGTGCCAGCTCAGCATCGAGGGCTGATAATTCACCCCTCCACTTT. It codes for CASSASRADNSPLHF.

In the case of this clone: The same CDR3 is also encoded by other DNA sequences in this sample. J is TRBJ2-1 and V is TRBV5-4; tentative D call: TRBD2 (5 bases). Trimming took 0 bases from V and 4 from J, leaving 11 bases between them. The length of the CDR3 is 15 residues. The V gene's germline CDR1 is SGHNT and CDR2 YYREEE (reference sequence). The CDR3 reads CASSLGLALYNEQFF. The CDR3 DNA sequence: TGTGCCAGCAGCTTGGGGCTAGCTTTATACAATGAGCAGTTCTTC.

This chain connects TRBV5-1 to TRBJ2-6; D is possibly TRBD1 (5 bases). From germline, CDR1 is SGHRS and CDR2 YFSETQ. CDR3 length: 15 residues. Trimming left V 3 bases short and J 3 bases short, with 10 bases between. Here the CDR3 reads CASSSDSFGANVLTF. In DNA, the CDR3 is TGCGCCAGCAGCTCCGACAGCTTTGGGGCCAACGTCCTGACTTTC.

The count of this clone is one. V gene TRBV3-1 (or the pseudogene TRBV3-2) combines with J gene TRBJ1-2; D possibly corresponds to TRBD1 (5 bases). V shed 0 bases and J shed 4 bases, with 12 bases lying between them. The CDR3 contains 15 residues. Germline V gene lookup returns CDR1 LGHDT and CDR2 YNNKEL (reference sequence). CDR3 sequence: CASSQDPLTVYGYTF. DNA of the CDR3: TGTGCCAGCAGCCAAGACCCCTTGACAGTCTATGGCTACACCTTC.

The gene calls are TRBV28 and TRBJ1-2; 9 nucleotides align to TRBD1. Germline V CDR1 and CDR2: MDHEN, SYDVKM. The ends lost 6 bases at V and 0 bases at J; junction bases unmatched: 5. This CDR3 has 15 residues. CDR3 bases: TGTGCCAGCAGCTCGGACAGGGGAACTAACTATGGCTACACCTTC. This encodes CASSSDRGTNYGYTF.

This clone came up a few times. The chain joins TRBV19 to TRBJ1-3, with TRBD1 matching 7 bases. This CDR3 region has 15 residues. The germline V gene has CDR1 LNHDA and CDR2 SQIVND (reference sequence). Unmatched junction bases numbered 5, after V lost 6 bases and J lost 0 bases. CDR3 DNA: TGTGCCAGTAGCCGGGACAGCCTCTCTGGAAACACCATATATTTT. Its translation: CASSRDSLSGNTIYF.

V is TRBV5-1 and J is TRBJ2-5; D is unresolved. Trimming took 2 bases from V and 4 from J, leaving 12 bases between them. CDR1 SGHRS and CDR2 YFSETQ come from the germline V gene. The CDR3 length is 14 residues. The CDR3 sequence: CASSLSNPRETQYF. Written as DNA, the CDR3 is TGCGCCAGCAGCTTATCTAATCCTCGAGAGACCCAGTACTTC.

This sequence joins TRBV4-1 and TRBJ1-3; D is unresolved. The CDR3 consists of 15 residues. V was clipped by 1 base and J by 0 bases, with 7 bases between them. Germline V CDR1 and CDR2: MGHRA, YSYEKL. The CDR3 loop reads CASSQGRISGNTIYF. CDR3 nucleotide sequence: TGCGCCAGCAGCCAAGGCAGGATCTCTGGAAACACCATATATTTT.

This chain connects TRBV5-4 to TRBJ2-5; 8 bases are shared with TRBD2. The trim removed 1 base at V and 1 base at J, leaving 6 bases unmatched. Germline lookup yields CDR1 SGHNT and CDR2 YYREEE (reference sequence). This CDR3 comprises 16 residues. The CDR3 DNA reads as TGTGCCAGCAGCTTGAGGCTAGCGGGCGCCCAAGAGACCCAGTACTTC. Encoded protein: CASSLRLAGAQETQYF.

The chain joins TRBV2 to TRBJ2-7; D might be TRBD1 (5 bases). Germline V lookup: CDR1 SNHLY, CDR2 FYNNEI. V shed 6 bases and J shed 2 bases, with 8 bases lying between them. The CDR3 is 12 amino acids. In DNA, the CDR3 is TGTGCCAGCAGACCAGGGACCTACGAGCAGTACTTC. Its protein is CASRPGTYEQYF. Looking up the rest from reference TRBV2 and TRBJ2-7 gives the full variable domain: EPEVTQTPSHQVTQMGQEVILRCVPISNHLYFYWYRQILGQKVEFLVSFYNNEISEKSEIFDDQFSVERPDGSNFTLKIRSTKLEDSAMYFCASRPGTYEQYFGPGTRLTVT.

In its sample, this clone was seen once. The rearrangement joins TRBV5-1 to TRBJ1-2; D unresolved. This CDR3 has 14 residues. Per germline, CDR1 SGHRS and CDR2 YFSETQ. With 8 bases removed from V and 3 bases from J, the gap between germline ends came to 17 bases. The CDR3 spells CARITSPVYYGYTF. DNA of the CDR3: TGCGCCAGGATTACAAGTCCCGTTTACTATGGCTACACCTTC. Complete variable domain (other parts from reference TRBV5-1 and TRBJ1-2): KAGVTQTPRYLIKTRGQQVTLSCSPISGHRSVSWYQQTPGQGLQFLFEYFSETQRNKGNFPGRFSGRQFSNSRSEMNVSTLELGDSALYLCARITSPVYYGYTFGSGTRLTVV.

The chain joins TRBV5-1 to TRBJ1-6; D is perhaps TRBD1 (5 bases). Trimming pared 0 bases from V and 8 bases from J, leaving 21 bases between. The CDR3 sequence is 18 residues long. The V gene's germline CDR1 is SGHRS and CDR2 YFSETQ. CDR3 sequence reads: CASSLDGAGGVRDSPLHF. CDR3 bases: TGCGCCAGCAGCTTGGATGGGGCAGGTGGGGTTAGGGATTCACCCCTCCACTTT.

V usage is TRBV9 and J usage is TRBJ2-5, with a weak D call TRBD2 (5 bases). Deletions cut 4 bases from V and 3 bases from J, with 10 bases between. The CDR3 totals 13 residues. CDR1 is SGDLS, CDR2 YYNGEE, per germline. CDR3 protein: CASSFRLKETQYF. CDR3 in DNA: TGTGCCAGCAGCTTTCGACTAAAAGAGACCCAGTACTTC.